The 17 T cell receptor beta chains listed next were all sequenced from one sample in a study of identical twins. TCRdb re-called the 5' RACE reads with MiXCR, one entry per CDR3 protein. Of over 550,000 distinct CDR3 sequences listed, roughly 7.1% are singletons. These data also featured in a second study, about yellow fever vaccine responses in identical twins.

Sequenced material: PBMCs. The receptor set was obtained from a woman between 18 and 29 years old in good health.

The chain uses TRBV11-2 and TRBJ2-1; TRBD1 agrees at 9 bases. Germline V gene lookup returns CDR1 SGHAT and CDR2 FQNNGV. The CDR3 length is 15 residues. V shed 3 bases, J shed 5 bases, and the junction held 5 bases outside the gene matches. The CDR3 region is CASSFYRGRDNEQFF. The CDR3 DNA reads TGTGCCAGCAGCTTTTACAGGGGGCGGGACAATGAGCAGTTCTTC.

The CDR3 region has the DNA TGCAGTGCTAGGCCTCCGGGACTTAGATCGGGGGAGCAGTACGTC. It encodes CSARPPGLRSGEQYV. The V and J genes are TRBV20-1 and TRBJ2-7, with D possibly being TRBD2 (6 bases). V was cut by 3 bases and J by 7 bases, with 22 bases left in between. The CDR3 extends over 15 amino acids. CDR1 and CDR2 (germline): DFQATT, SNEGSKA (reference sequence).

This clonotype was seen ten or more times. The V and J genes are TRBV3-1 and TRBJ1-1; no reliable D call. The length of the CDR3 is 11 residues. From germline, CDR1 is LGHDT and CDR2 YNNKEL (reference sequence). Trimming removed 1 base from V and 7 bases from J, with 4 bases in between. In DNA, the CDR3 is TGTGCCAGCAGCCAAGGAGATGAAGCTTTCTTT. Protein product: CASSQGDEAFF.

V usage is TRBV28 and J usage is TRBJ2-3; TRBD2 agrees at 8 bases. Germline values: CDR1 MDHEN, CDR2 SYDVKM. After removal of 10 bases from V and 4 bases from J, the junction contained 4 bases not matched to a gene. The CDR3 is 12 amino acids. CDR3 sequence (DNA): TGTGCCACCACCGGGGGGGCAGATACGCAGTATTTT. Encoded protein: CATTGGADTQYF.

This clonotype occurred many times. The chain combines TRBV20-1 with TRBJ1-2, with D hard to call. The CDR3 extends over 12 amino acids. The V end lost 7 bases, the J end lost 2 bases, and 11 bases lay between the germline ends. Germline lookup yields CDR1 DFQATT and CDR2 SNEGSKA (reference sequence). This CDR3 is CSVSVVNYGYTF. The CDR3 DNA follows: TGCAGTGTCAGCGTCGTAAACTATGGCTACACCTTC.

In its sample, this clonotype was seen a few times. This chain connects TRBV20-1 to TRBJ2-2; TRBD2 agrees at 9 bases. CDR1 DFQATT and CDR2 SNEGSKA come from the germline V gene (reference sequence). The CDR3 is made up of 14 amino acids. The V and J ends lost 6 bases and 2 bases, in that order; junction bases with no gene match: 4. As DNA, the CDR3 is TGCAGTGCAGCGGGACTAGCCAACACCGGGGAGCTGTTTTTT. This translates into CSAAGLANTGELFF.

This clonotype came up a few times. The chain has TRBV10-3 and TRBJ2-7, with 7 bases matching TRBD2. The CDR3 runs to 15 residues. With V trimmed by 2 bases and J by 3 bases, 7 bases remained unmatched. CDR1 is ENHRY and CDR2 is SYGVKD in the germline V gene. CDR3 DNA: TGTGCCATCAGTGAGGGGCCTAGCGGAAACTACGAGCAGTACTTC. It yields the protein CAISEGPSGNYEQYF.

This clonotype was seen repeatedly, ten times or more. The CDR3 loop reads CASSPHRNQNTEAFF. Here the CDR3 DNA reads TGTGCCAGCAGTCCCCACAGGAACCAAAACACTGAAGCTTTCTTT. The V call is TRBV12-3 or TRBV12-4, the J call TRBJ1-1; a weak D match, TRBD1 (5 bases). The length of the CDR3 is 15 residues. The ends were cut back, 5 bases at V and 2 bases at J, with 15 bases in the middle.

The J gene is TRBJ2-5, the V gene TRBV4-1; TRBD2 agrees at 9 bases. Germline trimming cut 1 base from V and 7 bases from J; bases unmatched to any gene: 7. The CDR3 has 15 residues. Germline lookup yields CDR1 MGHRA and CDR2 YSYEKL. The CDR3 reads CASSQGSGSLGTQYF. CDR3 in DNA: TGCGCCAGCAGCCAAGGTAGCGGGAGTCTGGGGACCCAGTACTTC.

This clonotype was found a few times. The V gene is TRBV20-1, the J gene TRBJ2-7, with TRBD1 matching over 9 bases. V shed 2 bases and J 5 bases; nucleotides not matched to a gene: 10. There are 15 residues in the CDR3. The germline CDR1 and CDR2 sequences are DFQATT and SNEGSKA (reference sequence). CDR3: CSARIGSGTGNEQYF. The CDR3 DNA reads as TGCAGTGCTAGAATCGGATCCGGGACAGGGAACGAGCAGTACTTC.

This clonotype was found many times. The CDR3 sequence is CASSLRAAFTADTEAFF. Here the CDR3 DNA reads TGCGCCAGCAGCCTCAGAGCGGCGTTCACGGCGGACACTGAAGCTTTCTTT. The chain is built from TRBV4-1 and TRBJ1-1; D gene unclear. Trimming stripped 4 bases from V and 3 bases from J, with 21 bases between. CDR3 length: 17 amino acids. Germline lookup yields CDR1 MGHRA and CDR2 YSYEKL.

In DNA, the CDR3 is TGTGCCAGCGAGCGGGACAACGAGCAGTACTTC. Its translation is CASERDNEQYF. The genes are TRBV2 and TRBJ2-7; perhaps TRBD2 as D (7 bases). The CDR3 length is 11 residues. Germline CDR1 SNHLY, CDR2 FYNNEI. Trimming removed 8 bases at V and 5 bases at J, with 10 bases between. The full variable domain, with the rest looked up from reference TRBV2 and TRBJ2-7, is EPEVTQTPSHQVTQMGQEVILRCVPISNHLYFYWYRQILGQKVEFLVSFYNNEISEKSEIFDDQFSVERPDGSNFTLKIRSTKLEDSAMYFCASERDNEQYFGPGTRLTVT.

This clonotype was seen many times. V is TRBV20-1 and J is TRBJ1-2, with D tentatively TRBD1 (6 bases). V dropped 0 bases and J dropped 3 bases, with 8 bases sitting between them. Germline CDR1 reads DFQATT; CDR2 reads SNEGSKA (reference sequence). This CDR3 contains 13 residues. The CDR3 reads CSARDNRDYGYTF. The CDR3 DNA follows: TGCAGTGCTAGAGATAACAGGGACTATGGCTACACCTTC.

This clonotype was seen at least ten times. The gene calls are TRBV25-1 and TRBJ2-1, with unresolved D. Trimming left V 1 base short and J 7 bases short, with 5 bases between. The CDR3 is made up of 12 amino acids. The germline CDR1 and CDR2 sequences are MGHDK and SYGVNS. The CDR3, as DNA: TGTGCCAGCAGTGAATTAGGGAATGAGCAGTTCTTC. It translates to CASSELGNEQFF.

The V gene is TRBV12-3 or TRBV12-4, the J gene TRBJ2-2; the D gene is possibly TRBD2 (6 bases). The CDR3 contains 16 residues. The germline V and J ends were trimmed by 5 bases and 5 bases, with 18 bases remaining between them. The CDR3 is CASSTPGGDATGELFF. CDR3 in DNA: TGTGCCAGCAGTACCCCTGGAGGGGATGCGACCGGGGAGCTGTTTTTT.

This clonotype was observed many times. V usage is TRBV19 and J usage is TRBJ2-1; TRBD2 matches at 11 bases. The CDR3 length is 15 residues. V dropped 5 bases and J dropped 6; count of bases not matched to a gene: 6. The V gene's germline CDR1 is LNHDA and CDR2 SQIVND (reference sequence). The CDR3 bases are TGTGCCAGTAGTCAACTAGCGGGAGTGGTCAATGAGCAGTTCTTC. It translates to CASSQLAGVVNEQFF.

The chain has TRBV20-1 and TRBJ1-1, with D possibly matching TRBD1 (6 bases). The V gene lost 6 bases and the J gene lost 1 base, with 12 bases spanning the gap. CDR3 length: 13 amino acids. Germline CDR1 reads DFQATT; CDR2 reads SNEGSKA (reference sequence). The CDR3, as DNA: TGCAGTGCCTCGGAGACAGGGAACACTGAAGCTTTCTTT. This encodes CSASETGNTEAFF.